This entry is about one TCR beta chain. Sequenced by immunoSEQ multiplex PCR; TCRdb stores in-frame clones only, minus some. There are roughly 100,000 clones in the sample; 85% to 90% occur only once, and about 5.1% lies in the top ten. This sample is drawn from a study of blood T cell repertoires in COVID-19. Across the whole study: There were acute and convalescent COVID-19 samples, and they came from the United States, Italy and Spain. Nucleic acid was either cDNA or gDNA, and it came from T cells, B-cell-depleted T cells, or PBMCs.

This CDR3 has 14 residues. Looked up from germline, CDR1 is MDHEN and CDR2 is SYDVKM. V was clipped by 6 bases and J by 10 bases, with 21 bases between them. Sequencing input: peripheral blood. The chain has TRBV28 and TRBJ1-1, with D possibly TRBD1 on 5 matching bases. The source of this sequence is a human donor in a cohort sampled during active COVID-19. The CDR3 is CASSLPRGVGRAFF. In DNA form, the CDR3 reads TGTGCCAGCAGCTTACCCCGGGGGGTAGGGAGAGCTTTCTTT.